One and the same sample provided the 29 T cell receptor beta chains below, sequenced in a study of CXCR3-negative and CXCR3-positive naive CD8 T cells (dated by TCRdb to between 2018 and 2020). The reads were generated on a NextSeq 550. The Human TCR Profiling Kit (MiLaboratory) was used to make UMI-labeled 5' RACE TRB cDNA libraries. TCRdb reprocessed the public reads and reports one entry per CDR3 protein sequence, without DNA. The sample table gives 45,000 to 65,000 distinct CDR3 sequences. The ten largest clones capture roughly 19% of the sample. The source material was memory CD8+ T cells from blood. The cell subset or site tag for this specimen amounts to: conventional CD8+ memory T cells (TMEM), sorted as controls. These receptors originate from a human donor in good health. Some clones in this sample may be carry-over from other donors' samples.

The chain recombines TRBV5-5 with TRBJ2-2. The CDR3 spans 16 residues. CDR1 and CDR2 from the germline V gene are SGHKS and YYEKEE (reference sequence). Here the CDR3 reads CASSPFLAGNTGELFF.

This chain joins TRBV6-5 and TRBJ1-6; TCRdb picks TRBD1, but there is no DNA to check that call. Germline V lookup: CDR1 MNHEY, CDR2 SVGAGI. The CDR3 extends over 16 amino acids. The CDR3 loop reads CASRDSLGPYNSPLHF.

The chain employs TRBV19 and TRBJ1-3; the TCRdb D gene call, TRBD1, has no DNA to confirm it. Germline V gives CDR1 LNHDA, CDR2 SQIVND (reference sequence). The CDR3 covers 15 residues. The CDR3 loop is CASSPPATGADTIYF.

This sequence joins TRBV29-1 and TRBJ2-1. The CDR3 extends over 11 amino acids. Germline CDR1 SQVTM, CDR2 ANQGSEA. This CDR3 reads CSGRTVPEQFF.

CDR3 region: CSARTRDTSYGYTF. The rearrangement links TRBV20-1 to TRBJ1-2; there is no DNA to check the TCRdb D call of TRBD1. The germline gives CDR1 DFQATT, CDR2 SNEGSKA (reference sequence). CDR3 length: 14 residues.

The gene calls are TRBV15 and TRBJ1-4; with no DNA, the TCRdb D assignment of TRBD1 cannot be verified. The germline V gene encodes CDR1 LNHNV and CDR2 YYDKDF (reference sequence). CDR3 size: 19 residues. CDR3: CATSSFPGTGYATNEKLFF.

The chain uses TRBV20-1 and TRBJ2-7; TCRdb calls TRBD1, which cannot be checked without DNA. This CDR3 contains 14 residues. Per the germline V gene, CDR1 is DFQATT and CDR2 is SNEGSKA (reference sequence). The chain's CDR3 is CSASLMGQDYEQYF.

The V call is TRBV12-3 or TRBV12-4, the J call TRBJ2-1; the D call of TRBD2 rests on TCRdb alone, since no DNA is present to check it. The CDR3 runs 15 residues. CDR3 residues: CASSFLSGGHDEQFF.

The rearrangement joins TRBV28 to TRBJ2-3; TCRdb proposes TRBD1, but this gene call is untestable without DNA. Germline V gene lookup returns CDR1 MDHEN and CDR2 SYDVKM. CDR3 length: 15 residues. CDR3 residues: CASSSGGGSTDTQYF.

The gene calls are TRBV12-3 or TRBV12-4 and TRBJ2-3; absent DNA, TCRdb's TRBD1 call cannot be checked. The length of the CDR3 is 14 residues. This CDR3 reads CASSSSGGADTQYF.

V gene TRBV7-6 combines with J gene TRBJ2-3. CDR1 is SGHVS and CDR2 is FNYEAQ in the germline V gene. This CDR3 spans 13 amino acids. This CDR3 is CASSPGPADTQYF. The variable domain in full, with the rest retrieved from reference TRBV7-6 and TRBJ2-3, is GAGVSQSPRYKVTKRGQDVALRCDPISGHVSLYWYRQALGQGPEFLTYFNYEAQQDKSGLPNDRFSAERPEGSISTLTIQRTEQRDSAMYRCASSPGPADTQYFGPGTRLTVL.

The chain links TRBV6-2 or TRBV6-3 to TRBJ2-7. Germline lookup yields CDR1 MNHEY and CDR2 SVGEGT. The CDR3 length is 15 residues. The CDR3 reads CASSYSLPSDYEQYF.

CDR3 protein: CASTESGLAVYNEQFF. V usage is TRBV6-2 or TRBV6-3 and J usage is TRBJ2-1; TCRdb returns TRBD2, unconfirmable since there is no DNA. Per germline, CDR1 MNHEY and CDR2 SVGEGT. The CDR3 consists of 16 residues.

This CDR3 reads CPSSLEIPRAEQSF. This chain uses TRBV11-2 with TRBJ2-1; without DNA, the TCRdb call of TRBD2 cannot be checked. CDR3 length equals 14 residues. The germline CDR1 and CDR2 sequences are SGHAT and FQNNGV.

The chain employs TRBV28 and TRBJ2-1; TCRdb lists TRBD1, though no DNA is available to test this call. This CDR3 is built from 15 residues. CDR1 and CDR2 from the germline V gene are MDHEN and SYDVKM. The CDR3 loop is CASSLGGGLFDEQFF.

The chain has TRBV7-8 and TRBJ1-1. The CDR3 runs to 13 residues. Germline CDR1 SGHVS, CDR2 FQNEAQ. The CDR3: CASTNPRVFEAFF.

The chain has TRBV29-1 and TRBJ2-5; TCRdb names TRBD1, which stays unverified in the absence of DNA. This CDR3 spans 11 amino acids. The germline V gene encodes CDR1 SQVTM and CDR2 ANQGSEA. Here the CDR3 reads CSVLREETQYF.

The V gene is TRBV6-2 or TRBV6-3, the J gene TRBJ1-1. CDR3 length: 14 residues. Germline lookup yields CDR1 MNHEY and CDR2 SVGEGT. The CDR3 sequence is CASSPGLANTEAFF.

This chain connects TRBV3-1 to TRBJ2-7; TCRdb returns TRBD1, unconfirmable since there is no DNA. The CDR3 is made up of 16 amino acids. Germline CDR1 and CDR2: LGHDT and YNNKEL (reference sequence). CDR3 region: CASSQDLTGTNYEQYF.

The chain joins TRBV12-3 or TRBV12-4 to TRBJ2-3; the TRBD1 assignment by TCRdb is unverifiable without DNA. The CDR3 length is 14 residues. The CDR3 region is CASSLAPGGDTQYF.

The chain uses TRBV20-1 and TRBJ1-1. Germline V gene lookup returns CDR1 DFQATT and CDR2 SNEGSKA (reference sequence). This CDR3 has 11 residues. This CDR3 is CSTRRNTEAFF.

This sequence joins TRBV7-2 and TRBJ1-3. Germline-derived CDR1 and CDR2 are SGHTA and FQGNSA. The CDR3 runs 16 residues. The CDR3 loop reads CASSLSWLPSGNTIYF.

This rearrangement joins TRBV11-2 to TRBJ2-4; TCRdb's D call, TRBD1, is unchecked because there is no DNA. Per germline, CDR1 SGHAT and CDR2 FQNNGV. The CDR3 loop spans 14 amino acids. CDR3: CASSLGDAADIQYF.

The CDR3 sequence: CASSQDLSGYEQYF. This chain connects TRBV14 to TRBJ2-7; the D call from TCRdb, TRBD2, cannot be confirmed without DNA. The CDR3 extends over 14 amino acids. Looked up from germline, CDR1 is SGHDN and CDR2 is FVKESK.

The chain is built from TRBV6-2 or TRBV6-3 and TRBJ2-7; TCRdb outputs TRBD1, but without DNA this stays unchecked. The CDR3 length is 15 residues. Per the germline V gene, CDR1 is MNHEY and CDR2 is SVGEGT. The CDR3 region is CASSKRDRGRYEQYF.

This sequence joins TRBV6-4 and TRBJ2-3; the TCRdb D gene call, TRBD1, has no DNA to confirm it. The CDR3 runs to 14 residues. Germline V gene sequence: CDR1 MRHNA, CDR2 SNTAGT. The CDR3 here is CASSEGDSTDTQYF.

This chain uses TRBV29-1 with TRBJ2-3; TCRdb picks TRBD2, but there is no DNA to check that call. The CDR3 runs to 11 residues. From germline, CDR1 is SQVTM and CDR2 ANQGSEA. CDR3 amino acids: CSVEARDTQYF.

The chain employs TRBV29-1 and TRBJ2-1; lacking DNA, the TRBD2 call made by TCRdb goes unchecked. This CDR3 is 15 amino acids long. Germline CDR1 and CDR2: SQVTM and ANQGSEA. CDR3 in amino acids: CSVDRPDYSYNEQFF.

The chain combines TRBV10-3 with TRBJ2-7; TCRdb selects TRBD1, and the lack of DNA leaves this call unchecked. This CDR3 is 16 amino acids long. Germline lookup yields CDR1 ENHRY and CDR2 SYGVKD. The CDR3 loop reads CAISVIPRTGSYEQYF.